Listed here are 30 T cell receptor beta chains from one sample, sequenced in a study of CD8 T cells in Susac syndrome. Reverse transcription of about 0.45 to 1 ug RNA was performed with random hexamers. Each CDR3 protein is one row after TCRdb ran MiXCR on the immunoSEQ multiplex PCR reads. The sample has about 100,000 distinct CDR3 sequences, 95% seen once. The sample consisted of CD8+ T cells from PBMCs. The receptors derive from a human donor with Susac syndrome.

The J gene is TRBJ2-5, the V gene TRBV15; D possibly uses TRBD1 or TRBD2 (5 bases each). The V and J ends lost 1 base and 1 base respectively, with 10 bases between them. Germline V lookup: CDR1 LNHNV, CDR2 YYDKDF (reference sequence). This CDR3 is built from 15 residues. The CDR3 spells CATSRVGGGQETQYF. The CDR3 DNA is TGTGCCACCAGCAGAGTTGGGGGTGGCCAAGAGACCCAGTACTTC.

This rearrangement joins TRBV29-1 to TRBJ2-3; 9 nucleotides align to TRBD2. Germline lookup yields CDR1 SQVTM and CDR2 ANQGSEA. The CDR3 totals 16 residues. The V segment lost 7 bases and the J segment 6 bases; nucleotides outside the gene matches: 17. This chain's CDR3 is CSADGGPAGGKDTQYF. The CDR3 nucleotides read TGCAGCGCAGACGGCGGACCAGCGGGGGGAAAGGATACGCAGTATTTT.

The gene calls are TRBV7-8 and TRBJ2-1, with 11 positions matching TRBD2. The CDR3 length is 16 residues. V lost 5 bases to trimming and J lost 13 bases; unmatched junction nucleotides: 16. CDR1 is SGHVS, CDR2 FQNEAQ, per germline. This CDR3 is CASSTREASGGRHQFF. The CDR3 DNA reads as TGTGCCAGCAGCACAAGGGAGGCTAGCGGGGGGCGTCACCAGTTCTTC.

The gene calls are TRBV20-1 and TRBJ2-7; weak D call: TRBD2 (5 bases). There are 13 residues in the CDR3. The V gene's germline CDR1 is DFQATT and CDR2 SNEGSKA (reference sequence). V was shortened by 6 bases and J by 0 bases, with 12 bases between the two germline ends. As DNA, the CDR3 is TGCAGTGCCAATCGGGGTGGCTCCTACGAGCAGTACTTC. Protein product: CSANRGGSYEQYF.

The J gene is TRBJ2-1, the V gene TRBV29-1; weak D call: TRBD1 (6 bases). The CDR3 is made up of 15 amino acids. Germline values: CDR1 SQVTM, CDR2 ANQGSEA. V gave up 3 bases and J gave up 8 bases, with 20 bases separating them. CDR3 residues: CSVDLGAGVEDEQFF. DNA of the CDR3: TGCAGCGTTGATCTAGGGGCAGGGGTGGAGGATGAGCAGTTCTTC.

In DNA form, the CDR3 reads TGCAGCGTAGATGTGACGGGACAAGAGACCCAGTACTTC. Encoded protein: CSVDVTGQETQYF. This sequence joins TRBV29-1 and TRBJ2-5, with D tentatively TRBD2 (5 bases). This CDR3 has 13 residues. Germline CDR1 SQVTM, CDR2 ANQGSEA. Trimming removed 6 bases from V and 2 bases from J, with 13 bases in between.

The chain couples TRBV20-1 to TRBJ1-2, with 8 bases fitting TRBD1. Looked up from germline, CDR1 is DFQATT and CDR2 is SNEGSKA (reference sequence). The CDR3 runs to 15 residues. The trim removed 5 bases at V and 4 bases at J, leaving 12 bases unmatched. CDR3 DNA sequence: TGCAGTGCTCTATCCCGGACAGGGAACATCTATGGCTACACCTTC. This gives the protein CSALSRTGNIYGYTF.

CDR3 sequence (DNA): TGTGCCAGCAGCCTGGCCCCGAACACTGAAGCTTTCTTT. This sequence encodes CASSLAPNTEAFF. V is TRBV14 and J is TRBJ1-1; D not certain. The CDR3 length is 13 residues. Trimming pared 4 bases from V and 1 base from J, leaving 7 bases between. The germline CDR1 and CDR2 sequences are SGHDN and FVKESK. Looking up the rest from reference TRBV14 and TRBJ1-1 gives the full variable domain: EAGVTQFPSHSVIEKGQTVTLRCDPISGHDNLYWYRRVMGKEIKFLLHFVKESKQDESGMPNNRFLAERTGGTYSTLKVQPAELEDSGVYFCASSLAPNTEAFFGQGTRLTVV.

J is TRBJ1-1 and V is TRBV19; possible D gene TRBD1, 5 bases. Germline CDR1 reads LNHDA; CDR2 reads SQIVND (reference sequence). There are 15 residues in the CDR3. V was cut by 8 bases and J by 2 bases, with 18 bases left in between. The CDR3 sequence: CASRWGVGGNTEAFF. The DNA for the CDR3 is TGTGCCAGTCGATGGGGGGTCGGGGGAAACACTGAAGCTTTCTTT.

The V call is TRBV12-3 or TRBV12-4, the J call TRBJ1-2, with 8 positions matching TRBD1. V lost 5 bases and J lost 7; bases outside the gene matches: 3. The CDR3 sequence is 12 residues long. The CDR3 spells CASSPGGSGYTF. The CDR3 DNA is TGTGCCAGCAGTCCAGGGGGCAGTGGCTACACCTTC.

There are a few counts of this clonotype. The chain recombines TRBV3-1 with TRBJ1-1; D remains ambiguous. The CDR3 spans 11 residues. The ends were cut back, 3 bases at V and 1 base at J, with 0 bases in the middle. Looked up from germline, CDR1 is LGHDT and CDR2 is YNNKEL (reference sequence). The DNA of the CDR3 is TGTGCCAGCAGCCAGAACACTGAAGCTTTCTTT. Residues: CASSQNTEAFF.

The sample holds one count of this clonotype. The V call is TRBV24-1, the J call TRBJ1-1; D gene unclear. CDR3 length equals 13 residues. Trimming took off 3 bases at V and 0 bases at J, with 4 bases between the two ends. CDR1 KGHDR and CDR2 SFDVKD come from the germline V gene. The CDR3 loop reads CATSDGLNTEAFF. The DNA for the CDR3 is TGTGCCACCAGTGATGGCCTGAACACTGAAGCTTTCTTT.

The chain recombines TRBV20-1 with TRBJ2-3; 9 bases match TRBD2. The CDR3 has 14 residues. From germline, CDR1 is DFQATT and CDR2 SNEGSKA (reference sequence). V was clipped by 3 bases and J by 6 bases; unmatched bases: 7. The CDR3 sequence: CSARSSGKVDTQYF. CDR3 coding DNA: TGCAGTGCTAGGTCTAGCGGGAAGGTGGATACGCAGTATTTT.

The chain joins TRBV5-6 to TRBJ1-2; a weak D match, TRBD1 (6 bases). Trimming stripped 5 bases from V and 4 bases from J, with 12 bases between. Germline assignment: CDR1 SGHDT and CDR2 YYEEEE. CDR3 size: 13 residues. CDR3 protein: CASRIGGFYGYTF. CDR3 sequence (DNA): TGTGCCAGCAGAATAGGGGGGTTCTATGGCTACACCTTC.

The sample holds one count of this clonotype. The chain couples TRBV6-6 to TRBJ2-3, with unresolved D. Germline lookup yields CDR1 MNHNY and CDR2 SVGAGI (reference sequence). Trimming took off 7 bases at V and 1 base at J, with 6 bases between the two ends. The CDR3 runs 12 residues. The CDR3 here is CASTPGTDTQYF. As DNA, the CDR3 is TGTGCCAGCACCCCGGGCACAGATACGCAGTATTTT.

The V gene is TRBV6-5, the J gene TRBJ2-3, with 8 bases that match TRBD2. Germline values: CDR1 MNHEY, CDR2 SVGAGI. The CDR3 has 15 amino acids. V was clipped by 5 bases and J by 6 bases; unmatched bases: 10. The CDR3 sequence is CASSRGTSLGDTQYF. The CDR3 bases are TGTGCCAGCAGTAGGGGGACTAGTCTGGGGGATACGCAGTATTTT.

This clonotype came up once. The chain couples TRBV7-9 to TRBJ1-4; D unclear. The CDR3 is 15 residues long. V gave up 5 bases and J gave up 8 bases, with 18 bases separating them. Germline-derived CDR1 and CDR2 are SEHNR and FQNEAQ (reference sequence). The CDR3 is CASSPHSSGPEKLFF. The CDR3 DNA sequence: TGTGCCAGCAGCCCCCATTCTTCGGGTCCCGAAAAACTGTTTTTT. The complete variable domain, with remaining parts taken from reference TRBV7-9 and TRBJ1-4, reads DTGVSQNPRHKITKRGQNVTFRCDPISEHNRLYWYRQTLGQGPEFLTYFQNEAQLEKSRLLSDRFSAERPKGSFSTLEIQRTEQGDSAMYLCASSPHSSGPEKLFFGSGTQLSVL.

The chain joins TRBV14 to TRBJ2-3, with D possibly matching TRBD2 (5 bases). The CDR3 has 16 amino acids. V shed 0 bases and J shed 2 bases, with 12 bases lying between them. Germline V CDR1 and CDR2: SGHDN, FVKESK. DNA of the CDR3: TGTGCCAGCAGCCAAGACGGCGGACTCCTCACAGATACGCAGTATTTT. It codes for CASSQDGGLLTDTQYF. Variable domain in full (rest from reference TRBV14 and TRBJ2-3): EAGVTQFPSHSVIEKGQTVTLRCDPISGHDNLYWYRRVMGKEIKFLLHFVKESKQDESGMPNNRFLAERTGGTYSTLKVQPAELEDSGVYFCASSQDGGLLTDTQYFGPGTRLTVL.

The chain links TRBV19 to TRBJ1-2; TRBD1 aligns across 8 bases. Germline loops: CDR1 LNHDA, CDR2 SQIVND (reference sequence). The CDR3 is 11 residues long. V was clipped by 9 bases and J by 8 bases; unmatched bases: 5. The CDR3, as DNA: TGTGCCAGCACAGGGGGTTTGGGCTACACCTTC. Protein sequence: CASTGGLGYTF.

The chain combines TRBV10-3 with TRBJ2-7; 9 bases are shared with TRBD1. This CDR3 has 14 amino acids. Germline CDR1 reads ENHRY; CDR2 reads SYGVKD. V lost 6 bases, J lost 2 bases, and 5 bases stayed unmatched. The CDR3 reads CAISLGDRAYEQYF. In nucleotides, the CDR3 is TGTGCCATCAGCCTTGGGGACAGGGCCTACGAGCAGTACTTC.

The V and J genes are TRBV28 and TRBJ1-2; D not resolved. V was pared by 6 bases and J by 5 bases, with 13 bases between. CDR3 length: 13 residues. Germline CDR1 MDHEN, CDR2 SYDVKM. The CDR3 spells CASSNGREYGYTF. The CDR3 DNA reads as TGTGCCAGCAGCAACGGCAGAGAATATGGCTACACCTTC.

This clonotype turned up a few times. Written as DNA, the CDR3 is TGTGCCAGCAGCCAGGTAGATACGCAGTATTTT. This translates into CASSQVDTQYF. The gene calls are TRBV3-1 and TRBJ2-3; no reliable D call. CDR3 length: 11 amino acids. The V end lost 3 bases, the J end lost 5 bases, and 3 bases lay between the germline ends. In germline, CDR1 is LGHDT, CDR2 YNNKEL (reference sequence).

J is TRBJ2-3 and V is TRBV5-6, with 9 bases matching TRBD2. The CDR3 loop spans 18 amino acids. The trim removed 3 bases at V and 6 bases at J, leaving 17 bases unmatched. The V gene's germline CDR1 is SGHDT and CDR2 YYEEEE. CDR3 sequence (DNA): TGTGCCAGCAGCTCCGACTCAGCGGGGGGCACCACGGAGGATACGCAGTATTTT. Translation: CASSSDSAGGTTEDTQYF.

The gene calls are TRBV20-1 and TRBJ1-5; 7 positions agree with TRBD1. The CDR3 runs to 13 residues. Trimming cost V 4 bases and J 6 bases; bases outside gene matches: 6. The V gene's germline CDR1 is DFQATT and CDR2 SNEGSKA (reference sequence). CDR3 protein: CSATGQRGQPQHF. The CDR3, as DNA: TGCAGTGCTACGGGACAGAGGGGTCAGCCCCAGCATTTT.

This chain uses TRBV20-1 with TRBJ2-7; a possible D gene is TRBD1 (5 bases). Trimming pared 4 bases from V and 6 bases from J, leaving 10 bases between. In germline, CDR1 is DFQATT, CDR2 SNEGSKA (reference sequence). The CDR3 consists of 11 residues. CDR3 in DNA: TGCAGTGCTACCCCACAGGTCGAGCAGTACTTC. Amino acids: CSATPQVEQYF.

This sequence joins TRBV5-6 and TRBJ2-7; 8 nucleotides line up with TRBD2. The germline V gene encodes CDR1 SGHDT and CDR2 YYEEEE. The V gene end was trimmed by 4 bases and the J gene end by 3 bases; junction bases not matched to a gene: 6. The CDR3 loop spans 14 amino acids. The CDR3 DNA follows: TGTGCCAGCAGCAATGCCGGGAGGGTCTACGAGCAGTACTTC. Translating gives CASSNAGRVYEQYF.

This clonotype was recorded once. J is TRBJ2-5 and V is TRBV29-1; tentative D call: TRBD1 (6 bases). The CDR3 has 13 residues. The germline V gene encodes CDR1 SQVTM and CDR2 ANQGSEA. Trimming cost V 3 bases and J 7 bases, with 15 bases left between them. The CDR3 nucleotides are TGCAGCGTTGATACAGGGACGCCGGTGACCCAGTACTTC. Its protein is CSVDTGTPVTQYF.

CDR3 sequence (DNA): TGCGCCAGCAGCGGACAGGGGAGTGCCTACGAGCAGTACTTC. Translated: CASSGQGSAYEQYF. The chain links TRBV5-1 to TRBJ2-7; 9 bases fit TRBD1. Germline lookup yields CDR1 SGHRS and CDR2 YFSETQ. This CDR3 region has 14 residues. V shed 4 bases, J shed 2 bases, and the junction held 4 bases outside the gene matches.

The CDR3 DNA follows: TGTGCCAGTAGTATACAGGGGGTGAACACTGAAGCTTTCTTT. Translation: CASSIQGVNTEAFF. The chain has TRBV19 and TRBJ1-1, with 7 bases identical to TRBD1. V trimming: 2 bases; J trimming: 0 bases; junction bases outside the gene matches: 0. The CDR3 has 14 amino acids. Germline values: CDR1 LNHDA, CDR2 SQIVND (reference sequence). Combining the CDR3 with reference TRBV19 and TRBJ1-1 gives the whole variable domain DGGITQSPKYLFRKEGQNVTLSCEQNLNHDAMYWYRQDPGQGLRLIYYSQIVNDFQKGDIAEGYSVSREKKESFPLTVTSAQKNPTAFYLCASSIQGVNTEAFFGQGTRLTVV.

This chain joins TRBV14 and TRBJ1-5; TRBD1 matches 8 bases. The CDR3 totals 15 residues. The V gene's germline CDR1 is SGHDN and CDR2 FVKESK. Losses at the gene ends were 2 bases for V and 5 bases for J; bases not matched to a gene: 5. The CDR3 region is CASSQHTGGDQPQHF. The DNA of the CDR3 is TGTGCCAGCAGCCAACATACAGGGGGGGATCAGCCCCAGCATTTT.